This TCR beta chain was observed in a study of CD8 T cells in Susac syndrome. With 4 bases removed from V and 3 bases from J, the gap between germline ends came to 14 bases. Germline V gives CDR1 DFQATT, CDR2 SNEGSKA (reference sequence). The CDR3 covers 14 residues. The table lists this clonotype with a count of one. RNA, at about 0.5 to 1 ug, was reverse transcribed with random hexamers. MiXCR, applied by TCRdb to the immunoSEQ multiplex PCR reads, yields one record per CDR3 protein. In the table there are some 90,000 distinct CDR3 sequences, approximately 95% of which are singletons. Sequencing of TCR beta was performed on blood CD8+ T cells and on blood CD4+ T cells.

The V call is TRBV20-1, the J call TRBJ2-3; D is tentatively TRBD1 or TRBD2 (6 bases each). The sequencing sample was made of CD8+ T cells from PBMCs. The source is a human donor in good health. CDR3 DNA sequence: TGCAGTGCTACCGGGGGCGATTCGACAGATACGCAGTATTTT. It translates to CSATGGDSTDTQYF.